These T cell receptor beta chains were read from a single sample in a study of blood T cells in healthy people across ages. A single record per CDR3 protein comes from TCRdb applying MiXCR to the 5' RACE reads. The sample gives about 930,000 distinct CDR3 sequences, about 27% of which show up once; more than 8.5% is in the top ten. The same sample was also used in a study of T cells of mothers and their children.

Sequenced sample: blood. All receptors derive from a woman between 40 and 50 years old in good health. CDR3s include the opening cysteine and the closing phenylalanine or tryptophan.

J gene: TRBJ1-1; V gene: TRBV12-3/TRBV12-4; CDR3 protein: CASSSTTGRYTEAFF
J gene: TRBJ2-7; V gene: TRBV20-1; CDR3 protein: CSADDLAIAGGEQYF
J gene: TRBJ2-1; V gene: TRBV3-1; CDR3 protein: CASSQVKRGTYNEQFF
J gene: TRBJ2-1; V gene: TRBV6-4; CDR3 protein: CASSKFRDRPYNEQFF
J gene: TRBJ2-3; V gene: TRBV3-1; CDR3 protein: CASSQDYSGSADTQYF
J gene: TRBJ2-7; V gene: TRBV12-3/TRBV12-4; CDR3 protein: CASSFSVYEQYF
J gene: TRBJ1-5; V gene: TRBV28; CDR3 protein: CASNLRWGSNQPQHF
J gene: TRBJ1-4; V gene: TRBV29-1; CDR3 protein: CSVVGDRDREKLFF
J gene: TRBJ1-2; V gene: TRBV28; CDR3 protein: CASRPRGGTYGYTF
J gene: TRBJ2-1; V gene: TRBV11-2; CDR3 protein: CASRLAGGPDEQFF
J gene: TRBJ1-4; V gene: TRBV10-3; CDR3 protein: CAISLRYNEKLFF
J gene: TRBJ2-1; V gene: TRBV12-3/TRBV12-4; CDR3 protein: CASKIGGPSGGYNEQFF
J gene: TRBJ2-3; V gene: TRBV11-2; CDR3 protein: CASSLGLAGGGDTQYF
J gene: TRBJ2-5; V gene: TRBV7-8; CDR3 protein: CASSPGLARETQYF
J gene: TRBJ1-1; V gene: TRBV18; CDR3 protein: CASSPYNPRAGTPNTEAFF
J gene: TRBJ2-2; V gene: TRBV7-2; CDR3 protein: CASSFGQGLNTGELFF
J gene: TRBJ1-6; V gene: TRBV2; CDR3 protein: CASRGGKGNSPLHF
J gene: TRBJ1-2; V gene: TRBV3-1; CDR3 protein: CASSHFPNRDSPSRGGYTF
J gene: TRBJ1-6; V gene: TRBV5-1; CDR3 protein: CASSGGTYNSPLHF
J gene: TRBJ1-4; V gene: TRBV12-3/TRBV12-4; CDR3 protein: CASSARQGAGGKLFF
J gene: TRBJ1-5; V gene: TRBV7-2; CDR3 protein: CASRRTLNQPQHF
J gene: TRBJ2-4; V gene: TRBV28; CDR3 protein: CASSSPRLAKNIQYF
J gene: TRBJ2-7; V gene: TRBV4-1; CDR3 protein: CASSRLAGLNYEQYF
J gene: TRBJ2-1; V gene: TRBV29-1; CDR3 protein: CSARTSGGGYNEQFF